Listed here are 6 T cell receptor beta chains from one sample, sequenced in a study of blood T cell repertoires in COVID-19. Data came from immunoSEQ multiplex PCR; TCRdb stores just in-frame clones and leaves some out. The sample records about 160,000 clones, 70% to 80% being singletons. Sequenced sample: peripheral blood. These receptors came from a man aged 60-69 years with acute or convalescent COVID-19.

This clone was detected once. The rearrangement uses TRBV27 and TRBJ1-5, with 8 bases matching TRBD1. Germline trimming cut 5 bases from V and 4 bases from J; bases unmatched to any gene: 4. The CDR3 consists of 14 residues. Germline V gene lookup returns CDR1 MNHEY and CDR2 SMNVEV (reference sequence). The CDR3 DNA reads as TGTGCCAGCAGTCTCGGGACAGGTAATCAGCCCCAGCATTTT. It translates to CASSLGTGNQPQHF.

CDR3 DNA sequence: TGTGCCAGCGGGCCGGATCTCTATGGCTACACCTTC. As protein: CASGPDLYGYTF. This chain links TRBV6-5 with TRBJ1-2, with D uncertain. Looked up from germline, CDR1 is MNHEY and CDR2 is SVGAGI. The V end was cut by 8 bases, the J end by 4 bases, with 11 bases between. This CDR3 has 12 amino acids.

V is TRBV7-2 and J is TRBJ2-7; D is unresolved. This CDR3 has 14 amino acids. Trimming pared 5 bases from V and 6 bases from J, leaving 17 bases between. The germline V gene encodes CDR1 SGHTA and CDR2 FQGNSA. The chain's CDR3 is CASSLTTNAVEQYF. The DNA for the CDR3 is TGTGCCAGCAGCCTAACGACAAATGCCGTCGAGCAGTACTTC. Full variable domain (outside the CDR3, taken from reference TRBV7-2 and TRBJ2-7): GAGVSQSPSNKVTEKGKDVELRCDPISGHTALYWYRQSLGQGLEFLIYFQGNSAPDKSGLPSDRFSAERTGGSVSTLTIQRTQQEDSAVYLCASSLTTNAVEQYFGPGTRLTVT.

CDR3: CASSQMILAGDQETQYF. DNA of the CDR3: TGCGCCAGCAGCCAAATGATACTAGCGGGGGACCAAGAGACCCAGTACTTC. The V gene is TRBV4-1, the J gene TRBJ2-5; 11 bases match TRBD2. Germline values: CDR1 MGHRA, CDR2 YSYEKL. V trimming: 2 bases; J trimming: 0 bases; junction bases outside the gene matches: 5. CDR3 length equals 17 residues.

The rearrangement uses TRBV5-1 and TRBJ2-3, with TRBD2 matching over 7 bases. This CDR3 region has 14 residues. V dropped 4 bases and J dropped 5; count of bases not matched to a gene: 7. Germline V lookup: CDR1 SGHRS, CDR2 YFSETQ. The CDR3 sequence is CASSLGAGVDTQYF. CDR3 nucleotides: TGCGCCAGCAGCCTGGGCGCGGGGGTAGATACGCAGTATTTT.

The CDR3 loop is CASSLTGGNNEKLFF. CDR3 bases: TGTGCCAGCAGCCTGACAGGGGGCAATAATGAAAAACTGTTTTTT. The genes are TRBV6-5 and TRBJ1-4, with 10 bases aligning to TRBD1. Looked up from germline, CDR1 is MNHEY and CDR2 is SVGAGI. There are 15 residues in the CDR3. V shed 6 bases, J shed 4 bases, and the junction held 5 bases outside the gene matches.